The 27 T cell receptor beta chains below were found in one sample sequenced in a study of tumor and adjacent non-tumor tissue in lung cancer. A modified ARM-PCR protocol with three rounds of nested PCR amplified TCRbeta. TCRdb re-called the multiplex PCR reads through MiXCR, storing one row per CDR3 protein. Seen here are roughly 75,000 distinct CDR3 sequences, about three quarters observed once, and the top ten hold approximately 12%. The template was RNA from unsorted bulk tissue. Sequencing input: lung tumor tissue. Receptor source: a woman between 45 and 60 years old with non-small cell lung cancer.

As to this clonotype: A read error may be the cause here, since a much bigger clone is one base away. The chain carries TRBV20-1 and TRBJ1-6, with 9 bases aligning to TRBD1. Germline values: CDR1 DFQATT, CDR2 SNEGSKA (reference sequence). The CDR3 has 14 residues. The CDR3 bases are TGCAGTGCTAGGGCGGGACAGGGCGATTCACCCCACCACTTT. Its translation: CSARAGQGDSPHHF.

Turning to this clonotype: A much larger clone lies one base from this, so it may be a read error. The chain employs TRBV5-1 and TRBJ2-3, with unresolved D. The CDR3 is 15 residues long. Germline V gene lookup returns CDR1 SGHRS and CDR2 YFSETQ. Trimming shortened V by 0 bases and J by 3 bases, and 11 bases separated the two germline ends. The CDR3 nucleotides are TGCGCCAGCAGCTTGGGGGTCCCTAGGACAGATACGCAGTATTTT. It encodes CASSLGVPRTDTQYF. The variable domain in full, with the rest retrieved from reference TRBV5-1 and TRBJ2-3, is KAGVTQTPRYLIKTRGQQVTLSCSPISGHRSVSWYQQTPGQGLQFLFEYFSETQRNKGNFPGRFSGRQFSNSRSEMNVSTLELGDSALYLCASSLGVPRTDTQYFGPGTRLTVL.

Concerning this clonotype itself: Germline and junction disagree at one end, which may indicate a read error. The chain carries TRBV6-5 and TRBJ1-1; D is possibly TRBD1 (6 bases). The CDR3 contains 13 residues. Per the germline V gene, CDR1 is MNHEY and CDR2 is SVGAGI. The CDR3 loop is CASSRQADIEAFF. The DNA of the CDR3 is TGTGCCAGCAGCCGACAGGCTGACATTGAAGCCTTCTTT.

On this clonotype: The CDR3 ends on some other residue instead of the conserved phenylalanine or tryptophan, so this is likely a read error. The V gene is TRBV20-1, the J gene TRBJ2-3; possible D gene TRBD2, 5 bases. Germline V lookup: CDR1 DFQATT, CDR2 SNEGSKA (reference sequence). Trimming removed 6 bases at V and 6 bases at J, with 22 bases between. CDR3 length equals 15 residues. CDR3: CSAQKRLGETDTQYI. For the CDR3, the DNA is TGCAGTGCCCAGAAAAGGTTGGGAGAGACTGATACGCAGTATATT.

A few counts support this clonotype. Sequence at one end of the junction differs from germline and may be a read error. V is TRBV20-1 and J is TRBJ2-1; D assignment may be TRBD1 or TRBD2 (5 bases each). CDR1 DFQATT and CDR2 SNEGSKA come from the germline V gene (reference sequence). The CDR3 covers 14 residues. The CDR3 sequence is CGARTRTGAIEQFF. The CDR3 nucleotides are TGCGGTGCTAGGACCAGGACTGGGGCCATTGAGCAGTTCTTC.

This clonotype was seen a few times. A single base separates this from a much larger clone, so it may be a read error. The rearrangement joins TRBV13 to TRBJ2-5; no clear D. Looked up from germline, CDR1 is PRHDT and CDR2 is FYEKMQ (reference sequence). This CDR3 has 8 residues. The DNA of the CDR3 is TGTGCCGGCAGCCTGGAGTACTTC. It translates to CAGSLEYF.

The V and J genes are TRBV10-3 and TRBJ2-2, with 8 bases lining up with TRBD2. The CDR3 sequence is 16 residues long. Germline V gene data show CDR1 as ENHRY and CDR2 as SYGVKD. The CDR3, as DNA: TGTAGCATCAAGGCGGGAGGCCCCGGGAACACCGGGGAGCTGTTTTTT. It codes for CSIKAGGPGNTGELFF.

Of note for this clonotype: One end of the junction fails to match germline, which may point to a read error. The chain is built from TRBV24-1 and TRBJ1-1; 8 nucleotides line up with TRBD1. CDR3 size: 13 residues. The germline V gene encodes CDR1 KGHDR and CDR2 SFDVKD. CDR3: CATSVRTGLESFF. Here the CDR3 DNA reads TGTGCCACCAGTGTAAGGACAGGGCTTGAATCTTTCTTT.

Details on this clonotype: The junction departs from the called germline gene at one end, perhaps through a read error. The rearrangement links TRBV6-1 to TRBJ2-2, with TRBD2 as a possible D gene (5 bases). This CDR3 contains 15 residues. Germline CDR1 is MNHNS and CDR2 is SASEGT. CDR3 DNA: TGTGCCAGCAATGAAAAAGGGAGCAGTCCCGGGGAGCTGTTTTTT. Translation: CASNEKGSSPGELFF.

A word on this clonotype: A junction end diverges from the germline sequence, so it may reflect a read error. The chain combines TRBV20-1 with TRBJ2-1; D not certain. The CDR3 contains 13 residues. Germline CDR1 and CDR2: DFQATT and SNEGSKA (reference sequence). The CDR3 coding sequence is TGCAGTGCTAGAGATCAAATCTACAATGAGCAGTTCTTT. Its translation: CSARDQIYNEQFF.

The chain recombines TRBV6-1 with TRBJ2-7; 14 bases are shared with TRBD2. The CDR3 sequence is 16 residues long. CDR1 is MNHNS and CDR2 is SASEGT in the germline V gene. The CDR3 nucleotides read TGTATCAGCAGCCGGACTAGCGGGAGGCCTTTCTACGAGCAGTACTTC. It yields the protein CISSRTSGRPFYEQYF.

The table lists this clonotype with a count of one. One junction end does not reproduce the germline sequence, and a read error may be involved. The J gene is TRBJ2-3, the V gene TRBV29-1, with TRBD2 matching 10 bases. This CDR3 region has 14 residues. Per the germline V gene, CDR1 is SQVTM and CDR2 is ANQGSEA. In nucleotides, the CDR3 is TGCAGCGTTCCTAGCGGGAGAGAGTCGGATACGCACTATTTT. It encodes CSVPSGRESDTHYF.

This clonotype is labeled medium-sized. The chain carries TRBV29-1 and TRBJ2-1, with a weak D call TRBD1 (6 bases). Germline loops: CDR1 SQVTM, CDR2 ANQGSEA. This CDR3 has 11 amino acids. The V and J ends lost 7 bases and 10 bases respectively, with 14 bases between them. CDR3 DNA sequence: TGCAGCGCCCAATTAACAGGGGAGCAGTTCTTC. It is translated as CSAQLTGEQFF.

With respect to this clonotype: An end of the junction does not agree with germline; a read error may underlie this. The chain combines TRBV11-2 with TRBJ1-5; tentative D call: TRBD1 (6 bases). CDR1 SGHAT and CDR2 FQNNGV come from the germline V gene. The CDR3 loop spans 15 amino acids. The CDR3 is CDSILEDRGSQPQHF. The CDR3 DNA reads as TGTGACAGCATCTTAGAGGACAGAGGTTCCCAGCCCCAGCATTTT.

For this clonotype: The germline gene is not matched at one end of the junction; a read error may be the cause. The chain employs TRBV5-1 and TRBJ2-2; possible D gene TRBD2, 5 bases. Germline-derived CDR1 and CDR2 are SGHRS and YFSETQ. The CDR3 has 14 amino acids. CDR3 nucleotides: TGTGCCAGCACTCGGGATACGAACACCGGGGAGCTGTTTTTT. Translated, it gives CASTRDTNTGELFF.

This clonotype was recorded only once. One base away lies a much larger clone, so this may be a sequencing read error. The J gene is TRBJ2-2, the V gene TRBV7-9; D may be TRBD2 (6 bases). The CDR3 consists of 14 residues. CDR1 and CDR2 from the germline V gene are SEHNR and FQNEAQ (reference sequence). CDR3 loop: CANSATGVAGELFF. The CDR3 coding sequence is TGTGCCAACAGCGCCACGGGGGTTGCCGGGGAGCTGTTTTTT.

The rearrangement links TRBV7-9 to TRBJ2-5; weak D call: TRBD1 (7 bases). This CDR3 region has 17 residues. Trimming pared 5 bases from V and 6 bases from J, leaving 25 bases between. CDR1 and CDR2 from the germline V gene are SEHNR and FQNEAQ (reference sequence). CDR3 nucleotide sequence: TGTGCCAGCAGCCCCCAGGGGGGACAACTAGGGATAAAGACCCAGTACTTC. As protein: CASSPQGGQLGIKTQYF.

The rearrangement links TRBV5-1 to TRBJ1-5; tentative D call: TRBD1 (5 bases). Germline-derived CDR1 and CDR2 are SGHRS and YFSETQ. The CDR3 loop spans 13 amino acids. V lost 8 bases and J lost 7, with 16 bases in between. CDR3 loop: CARNIEGLQPQHF. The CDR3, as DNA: TGCGCCAGAAACATAGAGGGGTTACAGCCCCAGCATTTT. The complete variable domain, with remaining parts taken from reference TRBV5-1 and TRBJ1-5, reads KAGVTQTPRYLIKTRGQQVTLSCSPISGHRSVSWYQQTPGQGLQFLFEYFSETQRNKGNFPGRFSGRQFSNSRSEMNVSTLELGDSALYLCARNIEGLQPQHFGDGTRLSIL.

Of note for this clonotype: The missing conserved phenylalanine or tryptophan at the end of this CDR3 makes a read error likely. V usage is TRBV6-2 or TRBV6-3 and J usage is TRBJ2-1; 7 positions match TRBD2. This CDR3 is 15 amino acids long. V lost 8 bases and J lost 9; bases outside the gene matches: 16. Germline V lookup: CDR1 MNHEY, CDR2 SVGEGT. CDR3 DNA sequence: TGTGCCAGCTATCGCTCCGGGGCGGGAGACAGTGAGCAGTTCTGC. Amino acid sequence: CASYRSGAGDSEQFC.

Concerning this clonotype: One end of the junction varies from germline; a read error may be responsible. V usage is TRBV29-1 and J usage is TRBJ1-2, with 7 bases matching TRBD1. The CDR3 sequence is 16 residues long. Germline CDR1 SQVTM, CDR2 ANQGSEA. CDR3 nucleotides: TGCAGCTTTGAAGTAAAGACAGGGAAGAAGAACTATGGCCACACCTTC. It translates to CSFEVKTGKKNYGHTF. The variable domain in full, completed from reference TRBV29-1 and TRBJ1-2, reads SAVISQKPSRDICQRGTSLTIQCQVDSQVTMMFWYRQQPGQSLTLIATANQGSEATYESGFVIDKFPISRPNLTFSTLTVSNMSPEDSSIYLCSFEVKTGKKNYGHTFGSGTRLTVV.

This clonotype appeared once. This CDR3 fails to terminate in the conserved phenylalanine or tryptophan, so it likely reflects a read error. The DNA of the CDR3 is TGCGGCGTTTTTACGGACTCCTACGAGCAGTACTGC. This translates into CGVFTDSYEQYC. This chain links TRBV29-1 with TRBJ2-7; no clear D. The CDR3 is 12 residues long. Germline V gives CDR1 SQVTM, CDR2 ANQGSEA.

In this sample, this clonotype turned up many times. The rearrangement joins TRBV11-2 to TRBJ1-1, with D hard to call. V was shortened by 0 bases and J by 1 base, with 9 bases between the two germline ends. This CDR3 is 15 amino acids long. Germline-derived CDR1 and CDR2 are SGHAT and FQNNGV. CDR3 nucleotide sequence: TGTGCCAGCAGCTTAGAGCCGGGCCCGAACACTGAAGCTTTCTTT. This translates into CASSLEPGPNTEAFF.

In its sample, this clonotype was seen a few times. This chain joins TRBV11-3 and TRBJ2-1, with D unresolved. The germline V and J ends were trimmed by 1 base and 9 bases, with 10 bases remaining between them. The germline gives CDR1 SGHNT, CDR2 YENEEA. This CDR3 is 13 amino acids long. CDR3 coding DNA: TGTGCCAGCAGCTTAGGTCAGGCGGTTGAGCAGTTCTTC. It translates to CASSLGQAVEQFF.

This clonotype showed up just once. For the CDR3, the DNA is TGTGCCAGCAGTGAATTGGTGGGAACCCCTCGTTACGAGCAGTACTTC. It codes for CASSELVGTPRYEQYF. The gene calls are TRBV6-1 and TRBJ2-7, with D hard to call. Looked up from germline, CDR1 is MNHNS and CDR2 is SASEGT. V lost 2 bases to trimming and J lost 4 bases, with 18 bases between them. This CDR3 is 16 amino acids long.

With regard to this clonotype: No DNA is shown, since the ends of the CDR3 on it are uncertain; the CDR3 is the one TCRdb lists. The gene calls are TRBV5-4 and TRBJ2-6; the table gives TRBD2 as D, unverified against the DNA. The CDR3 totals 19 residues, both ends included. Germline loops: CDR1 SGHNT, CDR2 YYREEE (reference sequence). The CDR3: CANSLVASGSLPGANVLTF.

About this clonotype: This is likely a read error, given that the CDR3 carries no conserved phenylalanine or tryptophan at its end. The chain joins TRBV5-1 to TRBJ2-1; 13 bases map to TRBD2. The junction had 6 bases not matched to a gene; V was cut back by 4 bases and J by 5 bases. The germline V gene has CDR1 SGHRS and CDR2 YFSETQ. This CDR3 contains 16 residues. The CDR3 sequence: CASSKGGTSGDNEQFY. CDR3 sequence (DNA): TGCGCCAGCAGCAAGGGGGGGACTAGCGGGGACAATGAGCAGTTCTAC.

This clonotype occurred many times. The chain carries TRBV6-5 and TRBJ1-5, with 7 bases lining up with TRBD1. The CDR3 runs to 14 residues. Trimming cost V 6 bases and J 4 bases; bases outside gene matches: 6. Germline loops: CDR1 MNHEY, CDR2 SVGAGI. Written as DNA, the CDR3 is TGTGCCAGCAGCCCGGACAGGACAAATCAGCCCCAGCATTTT. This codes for CASSPDRTNQPQHF.